These 11 T cell receptor beta chains were sequenced from one sample in a study of Graves' ophthalmopathy and Graves' hyperthyroidism. RNA transcripts were the template, and TCR beta CDR3 regions were amplified from them. The first-round RT-PCR employed HTBI primers together with the Qiagen OneStep RT-PCR kit. A multiplex PCR was then performed as the second round. TCRdb used MiXCR to reprocess the multiplex PCR reads, holding one entry per CDR3 protein. The sample records around 51,000 distinct CDR3 sequences, 50% being singletons. The sequencing sample was made of peripheral blood. All receptors come from an adult man with Graves' ophthalmopathy.

Details on this clonotype: This may come from a read error, since a much larger clone is one base off. The chain carries TRBV11-2 and TRBJ1-1; a weak D match, TRBD1 (6 bases). The germline V gene has CDR1 SGHAT and CDR2 FQNNGV. Between the trimmed V and J ends, which lost 5 bases and 2 bases, there was a span of 18 bases. There are 16 residues in the CDR3. The CDR3 nucleotides are TGTGCCAGCAGCCAAGGACGGGGGCTGCGTAACACTGAAGCTTTCTTT. Protein: CASSQGRGLRNTEAFF. The full variable domain, completed using reference TRBV11-2 and TRBJ1-1, is EAGVAQSPRYKIIEKRQSVAFWCNPISGHATLYWYQQILGQGPKLLIQFQNNGVVDDSQLPKDRFSAERLKGVDSTLKIQPAKLEDSAVYLCASSQGRGLRNTEAFFGQGTRLTVV.

This clonotype occurred once. V and J are TRBV20-1 and TRBJ2-7; possible D gene TRBD2, 6 bases. The V gene lost 3 bases and the J gene lost 7 bases, with 10 bases spanning the gap. CDR3 length: 11 residues. CDR1 and CDR2 (germline): DFQATT, SNEGSKA (reference sequence). This CDR3 is CSASGGEEQYF. DNA of the CDR3: TGCAGTGCTAGTGGAGGGGAGGAGCAGTACTTC.

The gene calls are TRBV9 and TRBJ2-7, with D possibly TRBD2 on 5 matching bases. The CDR3 extends over 14 amino acids. CDR1 is SGDLS, CDR2 YYNGEE, per germline. The V end lost 4 bases, the J end lost 7 bases, and 18 bases lay between the germline ends. CDR3 sequence (DNA): TGTGCCAGCAGCATAGAAGTCAGTGGAGGAGAGCAGTACTTC. Protein product: CASSIEVSGGEQYF.

This clonotype was counted at least ten times. The CDR3 loop is CASSFRLGGGGYGYTF. In DNA, the CDR3 is TGTGCCAGCAGTTTTAGATTGGGGGGCGGTGGCTATGGCTACACCTTC. The chain carries TRBV12-3 or TRBV12-4 and TRBJ1-2; TRBD1 might be the D (6 bases). V shed 3 bases and J shed 4 bases, with 18 bases lying between them. The length of the CDR3 is 16 residues.

This clonotype was observed many times. J is TRBJ2-5 and V is TRBV5-1; D is unresolved. V shed 4 bases and J shed 0 bases, with 10 bases lying between them. From germline, CDR1 is SGHRS and CDR2 YFSETQ. The CDR3 has 14 amino acids. CDR3 sequence reads: CASSPRVYQETQYF. The CDR3 nucleotides read TGCGCCAGCAGCCCCCGGGTCTACCAAGAGACCCAGTACTTC.

Only a few counts were recorded for this clonotype. The V and J genes are TRBV18 and TRBJ2-1; 9 bases are shared with TRBD2. The V gene end was trimmed by 3 bases and the J gene end by 3 bases; junction bases not matched to a gene: 6. Germline CDR1 KGHSH, CDR2 LQKENI. This CDR3 region has 16 residues. CDR3 DNA: TGTGCCAGCTCACCTCCGAGCGGGAGGTTCTACAATGAGCAGTTCTTC. This sequence encodes CASSPPSGRFYNEQFF.

In its sample, this clonotype was seen many times. The V gene is TRBV4-1, the J gene TRBJ1-4; the match to TRBD1 covers 7 bases. Per germline, CDR1 MGHRA and CDR2 YSYEKL. CDR3 length: 16 residues. J lost 5 bases, V lost 0 bases, and 6 bases had no gene match. The chain's CDR3 is CASSQERGTENEKLFF. CDR3 bases: TGCGCCAGCAGCCAAGAGCGCGGGACAGAAAATGAAAAACTGTTTTTT.

This chain connects TRBV15 to TRBJ1-2; possibly TRBD1 for D (5 bases). Between the trimmed V and J ends, which lost 0 bases and 8 bases, there was a span of 16 bases. Germline CDR1 reads LNHNV; CDR2 reads YYDKDF (reference sequence). The CDR3 consists of 15 residues. CDR3 amino acids: CATSRDTSGGSGYTF. CDR3 coding DNA: TGTGCCACCAGCAGAGATACTAGCGGGGGATCGGGCTACACCTTC.

With respect to this clonotype: This clone may be a read error of a much larger clone one base away. The chain couples TRBV6-1 to TRBJ2-5; D assignment may be TRBD1 or TRBD2 (5 bases each). This CDR3 spans 14 amino acids. The V and J ends lost 4 bases and 5 bases respectively, with 14 bases between them. The germline V gene encodes CDR1 MNHNS and CDR2 SASEGT. The CDR3 sequence: CASSVGRAVETQYF. CDR3 sequence (DNA): TGTGCCAGCAGTGTGGGACGAGCGGTTGAGACCCAGTACTTC.

This rearrangement joins TRBV5-1 to TRBJ2-2, with D unclear. The CDR3 loop spans 10 amino acids. CDR1 is SGHRS and CDR2 is YFSETQ in the germline V gene. V was pared by 1 base and J by 10 bases, with 2 bases between. CDR3 coding DNA: TGCGCCAGCAGCTTGACGGAGCTGTTTTTT. As protein: CASSLTELFF.

This clonotype was recorded many times. V and J are TRBV5-1 and TRBJ1-2, with D possibly matching TRBD1 (5 bases). The germline CDR1 and CDR2 sequences are SGHRS and YFSETQ. Deletions cut 4 bases from V and 1 base from J, with 11 bases between. This CDR3 is 14 amino acids long. The CDR3, as DNA: TGCGCCAGCAGCGCAGGGAACCATAACTATGGCTACACCTTC. Its protein product is CASSAGNHNYGYTF.